Listed here are 3 T cell receptor beta chains from one sample, sequenced in a study of blood T cells in healthy people across ages. Combining a sample-barcoded 5' primer with a J-beta primer mix, a second PCR ran for about 6 to 11 cycles. TCRdb re-analysed the 5' RACE reads in MiXCR, keeping a single row per CDR3 protein. The data hold some 1,000,000 distinct CDR3 sequences, with about 23% observed a single time. These data were also reused for a study on T cells of mothers and their children.

The source material was blood. These receptors all come from a girl between 2 and 10 years old in good health.

V usage is TRBV7-2 and J usage is TRBJ2-5; a weak D match, TRBD2 (6 bases). Germline CDR1 SGHTA, CDR2 FQGNSA. The CDR3 has 13 residues. Trimming took off 6 bases at V and 5 bases at J, with 13 bases between the two ends. The CDR3 sequence: CASRGLPGETQYF. DNA of the CDR3: TGTGCCAGCAGAGGACTACCGGGGGAGACCCAGTACTTC.

J is TRBJ2-7 and V is TRBV19, with TRBD1 matching 9 bases. Germline assignment: CDR1 LNHDA and CDR2 SQIVND (reference sequence). The CDR3 extends over 17 amino acids. Germline trimming cut 5 bases from V and 5 bases from J; bases unmatched to any gene: 16. CDR3 in DNA: TGTGCCAGTAGTCCAGAACGGGCGGGACAGGGACAGGACGAGCAGTACTTC. Its translation is CASSPERAGQGQDEQYF.

J is TRBJ1-5 and V is TRBV27; 8 bases fit TRBD1. CDR1 is MNHEY, CDR2 SMNVEV, per germline (reference sequence). CDR3 length: 13 amino acids. Germline trimming cut 5 bases from V and 15 bases from J; bases unmatched to any gene: 12. The DNA of the CDR3 is TGTGCCAGCAGTAAACGTAGTGGGGGGACAGGGCATTTT. Amino acids: CASSKRSGGTGHF.